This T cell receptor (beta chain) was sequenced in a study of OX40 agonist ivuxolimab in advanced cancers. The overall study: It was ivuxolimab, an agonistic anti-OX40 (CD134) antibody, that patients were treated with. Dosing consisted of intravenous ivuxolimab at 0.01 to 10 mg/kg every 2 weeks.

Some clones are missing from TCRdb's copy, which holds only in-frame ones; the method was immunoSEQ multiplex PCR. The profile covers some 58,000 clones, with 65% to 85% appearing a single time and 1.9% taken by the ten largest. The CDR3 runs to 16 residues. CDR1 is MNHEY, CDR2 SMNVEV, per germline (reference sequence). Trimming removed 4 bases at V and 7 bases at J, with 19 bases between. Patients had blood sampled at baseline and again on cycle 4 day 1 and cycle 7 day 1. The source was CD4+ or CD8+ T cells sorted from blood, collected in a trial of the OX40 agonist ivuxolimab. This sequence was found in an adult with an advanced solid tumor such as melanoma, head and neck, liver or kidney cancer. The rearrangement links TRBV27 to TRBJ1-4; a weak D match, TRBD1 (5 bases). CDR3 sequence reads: CASSSAPGGSVEKLFF. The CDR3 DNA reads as TGTGCCAGCAGTTCCGCCCCCGGGGGATCGGTTGAAAAACTGTTTTTT.